The clone carrying this T cell receptor (beta chain) has a single count. This record belongs to a study of identical twins. The length of the CDR3 is 15 residues. After removal of 2 bases from V and 8 bases from J, the junction contained 10 bases not matched to a gene. Germline CDR1 and CDR2: SGHAT and FQDESV (reference sequence). From the 5' RACE reads, TCRdb called clonotypes with MiXCR, one entry per CDR3 protein. The table has 1.5 million to 2 million distinct CDR3 sequences, about 32% seen once. This chain joins TRBV11-1 and TRBJ1-2; 8 bases map to TRBD1. This receptor was taken from a newborn girl in good health. The sequenced sample was cord blood. In nucleotides, the CDR3 is TGTGCCAGCAGCTTATCCCAGACAGGGGATCGGGGCTACACCTTC. Protein: CASSLSQTGDRGYTF.